The rows below give T cell receptor beta chains drawn from one sample of a study of blood T cell repertoires in COVID-19. Data came from immunoSEQ multiplex PCR; TCRdb stores just in-frame clones and leaves some out. Of some 93,000 clones detected, approximately 86% appear once; the ten largest clones hold around a tenth. The sequencing input was peripheral blood. The receptors come from a man aged 50 or older with acute or convalescent COVID-19. CDR3s include the opening cysteine and the closing phenylalanine or tryptophan. A D gene is named only where the DNA matches it firmly. The size of a clone is reported for some rows only, either as once, few or many, or as a class for expanded clones.

d_gene	v_gene	abundance	j_gene	CDR3nt	CDR3aa
TRBD1	TRBV5-1	.	TRBJ2-5	TGCGCCAGCAGCCCCGGACAGGGGGTTCGCCAGACCCAGTACTTC	CASSPGQGVRQTQYF
.	TRBV5-1	.	TRBJ2-7	TGCGCCAGCAGCTTGACGTCGAGCTACGAGCAGTACTTC	CASSLTSSYEQYF
.	TRBV7-8	.	TRBJ2-7	TGTGCCAGCAGCTTAGCAACAGATTACTACGAGCAGTACTTC	CASSLATDYYEQYF
.	TRBV18	.	TRBJ2-7	TGTGCCAGCTCACCAAAACAGGGCAACTCCTACGAGCAGTACTTC	CASSPKQGNSYEQYF
TRBD2	TRBV14	.	TRBJ2-7	TGTGCCAGCAGCCGGGGGACTAGCGGGAGCAACGAGCAGTACTTC	CASSRGTSGSNEQYF
.	TRBV19	.	TRBJ2-1	TGTGCCAGTAGTATTTCCGGGGAGCAGTTCTTC	CASSISGEQFF
.	TRBV2	.	TRBJ2-5	TGTGCCAGCATCCTTCCGGCAGGCCAAGAGACCCAGTACTTC	CASILPAGQETQYF
.	TRBV10-2	.	TRBJ2-3	TGCGCCAGCAGTGGAGTTCTCGATACGCAGTATTTT	CASSGVLDTQYF
.	TRBV19	.	TRBJ2-7	TGTGCCAGTAGTATAGAAGGGCAGGGCGGTAACGAGCAGTACTTC	CASSIEGQGGNEQYF
.	TRBV5-1	.	TRBJ2-3	TGCGCCAGCACTCAAGGTCAGGGGCCCCCCACAGATACGCAGTATTTT	CASTQGQGPPTDTQYF
TRBD2	TRBV5-1	.	TRBJ2-5	TGCGCCAGCAGCGAGAGGACTAGCGGATTAGAGACCCAGTACTTC	CASSERTSGLETQYF
TRBD2	TRBV27	.	TRBJ2-7	TGTGCCAGCAGTTTTTTTGCGGGAGGGCCTGGCGAGCAGTACTTC	CASSFFAGGPGEQYF
.	TRBV4-1	few	TRBJ1-4	TGCGCCAGCAGCCAAGAAGGTGGCGCGGGGACTAAAAAACTGTTTTTT	CASSQEGGAGTKKLFF
TRBD2	TRBV2	.	TRBJ2-1	TGTGCCAGCTCGGGACTAGCGGACAATGAGCAGTTCTTC	CASSGLADNEQFF
.	TRBV3-1/TRBV3-2	.	TRBJ1-2	TGTGCCAGCAGCCAAGTTATGGCAGGCTATGGCTACACCTTC	CASSQVMAGYGYTF